Each of the 12 T cell receptor beta chains below was sequenced from the same sample in a study of a mutant IDH1 vaccine in newly diagnosed glioma. Sequenced by immunoSEQ multiplex PCR; TCRdb stores in-frame clones only, minus some. The sample carries roughly 99,000 clones, roughly 90% recorded once. Time point defined: baseline, week 1 (first vaccination visit). The treatment: pre-vaccination baseline after standard-of-care therapy. Sample: PBMCs, taken from a glioma patient treated with radiotherapy, temozolomide or both. The receptors shown here come from a woman in her forties or fifties with glioma.

The V and J genes are TRBV11-2 and TRBJ2-7, with D hard to call. Germline CDR1 reads SGHAT; CDR2 reads FQNNGV. Trimming shortened V by 4 bases and J by 2 bases, and 15 bases separated the two germline ends. There are 15 residues in the CDR3. The CDR3 spells CASSSAERMAYEQYF. The CDR3 DNA reads TGTGCCAGCAGCTCGGCAGAACGTATGGCCTACGAGCAGTACTTC.

J is TRBJ1-4 and V is TRBV6-5, with D hard to call. Trimming left V 5 bases short and J 8 bases short, with 12 bases between. Germline CDR1 is MNHEY and CDR2 is SVGAGI. The CDR3 is made up of 13 amino acids. The CDR3 DNA sequence: TGTGCCAGCAGTGACTGGCTCGGCGAAAAACTGTTTTTT. The encoded protein is CASSDWLGEKLFF.

This clone is a singleton in its sample. This rearrangement joins TRBV7-8 to TRBJ2-7, with TRBD1 matching 7 bases. The germline V gene has CDR1 SGHVS and CDR2 FQNEAQ. The CDR3 is 16 amino acids. V was pared by 1 base and J by 3 bases, with 9 bases of the junction left unmatched. The CDR3 here is CASSLVTAGGNYEQYF. CDR3 DNA sequence: TGTGCCAGCAGCTTAGTTACGGCAGGGGGAAACTACGAGCAGTACTTC.

The J gene is TRBJ1-5, the V gene TRBV5-4; 8 nucleotides align to TRBD1. The germline gives CDR1 SGHNT, CDR2 YYREEE (reference sequence). The V gene end was trimmed by 0 bases and the J gene end by 0 bases; junction bases not matched to a gene: 8. This CDR3 spans 18 amino acids. CDR3 sequence reads: CASSLVPRDRYSNQPQHF. For the CDR3, the DNA is TGTGCCAGCAGCTTGGTCCCCCGGGACAGGTATAGCAATCAGCCCCAGCATTTT.

DNA of the CDR3: TGTGCCAGTAGTATCGTGGTCAGGGGGCGGAATCGCGGCTACACCTTC. It specifies CASSIVVRGRNRGYTF. The chain recombines TRBV19 with TRBJ1-2; the match to TRBD1 covers 8 bases. Germline CDR1 and CDR2: LNHDA and SQIVND (reference sequence). V was pared by 3 bases and J by 8 bases, with 14 bases of the junction left unmatched. The CDR3 is 16 amino acids.

The chain couples TRBV2 to TRBJ1-2; D is possibly TRBD1 (5 bases). V was trimmed by 2 bases and J by 6 bases, leaving 10 bases between them. The CDR3 has 13 amino acids. CDR1 and CDR2 from the germline V gene are SNHLY and FYNNEI. CDR3 nucleotides: TGTGCCAGCAGTGAAAGGCAGGGCAATGGCTACACCTTC. As protein: CASSERQGNGYTF.

The rearrangement joins TRBV2 to TRBJ1-1; D not certain. This CDR3 spans 12 amino acids. The V end lost 10 bases, the J end lost 1 base, and 10 bases lay between the germline ends. Germline CDR1 is SNHLY and CDR2 is FYNNEI. The CDR3 DNA reads TGTGCCACAACCTACCGGAACACTGAAGCTTTCTTT. Its translation: CATTYRNTEAFF.

V gene TRBV5-3 combines with J gene TRBJ2-5; a possible D gene is TRBD1 (6 bases). The J call may not be correct, given that the DNA end is closer to TRBJ2-7. TRBV5-3 is recorded as an ORF, its role being uncertain. The CDR3 extends over 17 amino acids. The chain's CDR3 is CARSQGPHAPSSYEQYF. The DNA for the CDR3 is TGTGCCAGAAGTCAGGGGCCCCACGCTCCCAGCTCCTACGAGCAGTACTTC.

This rearrangement joins TRBV7-2 to TRBJ2-7; a possible D gene is TRBD1 (6 bases). V lost 5 bases, J lost 1 base, and 18 bases lay in between. The CDR3 totals 16 residues. CDR1 SGHTA and CDR2 FQGNSA come from the germline V gene. The CDR3 reads CASSPTGPDRSYEQYF. The CDR3 DNA follows: TGTGCCAGCAGCCCTACAGGGCCCGATAGATCCTACGAGCAGTACTTC.

The chain recombines TRBV9 with TRBJ1-2; perhaps TRBD1 as D (6 bases). Germline CDR1 is SGDLS and CDR2 is YYNGEE. Trimming left V 0 bases short and J 8 bases short, with 11 bases between. CDR3 size: 13 residues. The CDR3 DNA reads as TGTGCCAGCAGCGTAGAACAGGGAGGGGGCTACACCTTC. It codes for CASSVEQGGGYTF. Complete variable domain (other parts from reference TRBV9 and TRBJ1-2): DSGVTQTPKHLITATGQRVTLRCSPRSGDLSVYWYQQSLDQGLQFLIQYYNGEERAKGNILERFSAQQFPDLHSELNLSSLELGDSALYFCASSVEQGGGYTFGSGTRLTVV.

The chain carries TRBV2 and TRBJ2-1; TRBD1 is a possible D gene (5 bases). CDR3 size: 13 residues. V lost 7 bases, J lost 9 bases, and 16 bases lay in between. CDR1 SNHLY and CDR2 FYNNEI come from the germline V gene. This chain's CDR3 is CASTDSPSGEQFF. The CDR3 DNA is TGTGCCAGCACCGACAGCCCTAGTGGTGAGCAGTTCTTC. Together with reference TRBV2 and TRBJ2-1, the CDR3 gives the full variable domain: EPEVTQTPSHQVTQMGQEVILRCVPISNHLYFYWYRQILGQKVEFLVSFYNNEISEKSEIFDDQFSVERPDGSNFTLKIRSTKLEDSAMYFCASTDSPSGEQFFGPGTRLTVL.

The chain recombines TRBV5-1 with TRBJ2-5; TRBD1 aligns across 8 bases. Germline CDR1 reads SGHRS; CDR2 reads YFSETQ. With V trimmed by 2 bases and J by 2 bases, 2 bases remained unmatched. The CDR3 length is 14 residues. CDR3 protein: CASSLTGGQETQYF. The CDR3 coding sequence is TGCGCCAGCAGCTTAACAGGGGGTCAAGAGACCCAGTACTTC.